Sequencing of this TCR beta chain was carried out in a study of Graves' ophthalmopathy and Graves' hyperthyroidism. CDR1 is SGHVS and CDR2 is FQNEAQ in the germline V gene. The V end lost 2 bases, the J end lost 9 bases, and 17 bases lay between the germline ends. This CDR3 has 14 residues. Ages of hyperthyroidism patients ran from 18 to 65, and their diagnoses were new, under 2 months' duration. The authors diagnosed from clinical symptoms, serum thyroxine, TRAb, thyroid ultrasound and orbital computed tomography. The starting material, approximately 10 ml of fresh peripheral blood, provided the PBMCs. Amplification targeted the TCR beta CDR3 regions, with RNA transcripts as the source material. An initial RT-PCR round employing HTBI primers preceded a second-round multiplex PCR. TCRdb independently ran MiXCR on the multiplex PCR reads; one entry per CDR3 protein. The top ten hold approximately 6.5% of the sample, which has about 620,000 distinct CDR3 sequences, 22% seen once.

Comment on this clonotype: The antigen remains unidentified.

General study results and limits: Most expanded thyroid clonotypes above 0.001 frequency also appeared in blood.

The origin of this receptor is a woman under 30 with stable Graves' hyperthyroidism. Some clones in this sample may be carry-over from other donors' samples. The sequencing input was peripheral blood. The chain couples TRBV7-8 to TRBJ2-7, with no clear D. CDR3 nucleotide sequence: TGTGCCAGCAGCTTATCTCACTCCTCTGGCGGGCAGTACTTC. This encodes CASSLSHSSGGQYF.